These 17 T cell receptor beta chains were sequenced from one sample in a study of radiation and T cells in renal cell carcinoma. Sequenced by immunoSEQ multiplex PCR; TCRdb stores in-frame clones only, minus some. The top ten hold 9.4% of the sample, which has roughly 90,000 clones, about 85% seen once. Time point noted: blood 4 weeks post-SBRT, at nephrectomy. Treatment defined: 15 Gy SBRT to primary tumor, nephrectomy 4 weeks later. The sequencing used blood, collected from a patient whose treatment included radiotherapy and nephrectomy. Every receptor here comes from a man between 50 and 59 years old with renal cell carcinoma.

The chain joins TRBV2 to TRBJ2-5; weak D call: TRBD2 (6 bases). CDR1 is SNHLY, CDR2 FYNNEI, per germline. This CDR3 is 13 amino acids long. V dropped 7 bases and J dropped 4 bases, with 13 bases sitting between them. The CDR3 bases are TGTGCCAGCAAGATAGCGGTGATAGAGACCCAGTACTTC. Its translation is CASKIAVIETQYF.

The chain combines TRBV5-4 with TRBJ2-3; D uncertain. Between the trimmed V and J ends, which lost 0 bases and 0 bases, there was a span of 5 bases. Germline CDR1 and CDR2: SGHNT and YYREEE (reference sequence). The CDR3 has 14 residues. The CDR3 DNA is TGTGCCAGCAGCTTGGGGGCTAGCACAGATACGCAGTATTTT. This gives the protein CASSLGASTDTQYF.

The rearrangement links TRBV4-3 to TRBJ1-6; D uncertain. Germline CDR1 and CDR2: LGHNA and YSLEER. There are 15 residues in the CDR3. V gave up 0 bases and J gave up 8 bases, with 11 bases separating them. The CDR3 is CASSQESIGYSPLHF. CDR3 DNA: TGCGCCAGCAGCCAAGAGAGTATTGGGTATTCACCCCTCCACTTT.

This chain joins TRBV10-1 and TRBJ1-2; 7 nucleotides match TRBD1. The CDR3 is 12 residues long. J lost 4 bases, V lost 5 bases, and 1 base had no gene match. Per germline, CDR1 WNHNN and CDR2 SYGVQD (reference sequence). The CDR3 reads CASSRDSYGYTF. CDR3 nucleotides: TGCGCCAGCAGTAGGGACAGCTATGGCTACACCTTC.

J is TRBJ2-1 and V is TRBV6-5, with TRBD1 as a possible D gene (6 bases). The CDR3 sequence is 14 residues long. CDR1 is MNHEY, CDR2 SVGAGI, per germline. V shed 4 bases and J shed 3 bases, with 10 bases lying between them. The CDR3: CASSFTGSYNEQFF. The CDR3 nucleotides read TGTGCCAGCAGTTTCACAGGGAGCTACAATGAGCAGTTCTTC.

CDR3 sequence: CASSLDISRTGANNEQFF. Here the CDR3 DNA reads TGTGCCAGCAGTTTAGATATAAGTAGGACAGGGGCGAACAATGAGCAGTTCTTC. The gene calls are TRBV27 and TRBJ2-1, with 9 bases that match TRBD1. Germline-derived CDR1 and CDR2 are MNHEY and SMNVEV (reference sequence). V shed 2 bases, J shed 5 bases, and the junction held 13 bases outside the gene matches. The CDR3 extends over 18 amino acids.

This rearrangement joins TRBV4-1 to TRBJ2-7; possibly TRBD1 or TRBD2 for D (5 bases each). The CDR3 is 15 amino acids. The germline V gene has CDR1 MGHRA and CDR2 YSYEKL. The ends were cut back, 3 bases at V and 4 bases at J, with 16 bases in the middle. The CDR3 is CASSQTRGVSYEQYF. CDR3 sequence (DNA): TGCGCCAGCAGCCAGACGCGAGGGGTCTCTTACGAGCAGTACTTC.

J is TRBJ1-2 and V is TRBV30, with D unclear. Per germline, CDR1 GTSNPN and CDR2 SVGIG (reference sequence). CDR3 size: 14 residues. V was pared by 0 bases and J by 5 bases, with 13 bases between. For the CDR3, the DNA is TGTGCCTGGAGTGTACGGGCAGGCCTGTATGGCTACACCTTC. Translated: CAWSVRAGLYGYTF.

J is TRBJ2-1 and V is TRBV6-5; 7 nucleotides match TRBD1. Per germline, CDR1 MNHEY and CDR2 SVGAGI. The trim removed 2 bases at V and 11 bases at J, leaving 12 bases unmatched. The CDR3 runs to 15 residues. The CDR3 spells CASSYRTGNQGQQFF. In DNA, the CDR3 is TGTGCCAGCAGTTACCGGACAGGTAATCAGGGGCAGCAGTTCTTC.

The chain links TRBV7-2 to TRBJ1-1; D is unresolved. CDR1 SGHTA and CDR2 FQGNSA come from the germline V gene. V was clipped by 3 bases and J by 2 bases, with 7 bases between them. CDR3 length: 13 amino acids. The CDR3 spells CASSLQPNTEAFF. CDR3 nucleotide sequence: TGTGCCAGCAGCTTGCAGCCTAACACTGAAGCTTTCTTT.

The V gene is TRBV5-1, the J gene TRBJ2-1; tentatively, D is TRBD1 (5 bases). Germline V gives CDR1 SGHRS, CDR2 YFSETQ. This CDR3 comprises 12 residues. The V and J ends lost 3 bases and 7 bases respectively, with 8 bases between them. The CDR3 loop is CASSWGSNEQFF. The CDR3 DNA is TGCGCCAGCAGCTGGGGCTCAAATGAGCAGTTCTTC.

V and J are TRBV5-6 and TRBJ2-3; D perhaps matches TRBD2 (6 bases). The CDR3 covers 15 residues. Germline V CDR1 and CDR2: SGHDT, YYEEEE. V lost 0 bases and J 2 bases, leaving 10 bases between the germline ends. Written as DNA, the CDR3 is TGTGCCAGCAGCTTGGGGCTAGCGCCCACAGATACGCAGTATTTT. Amino acids: CASSLGLAPTDTQYF.

This rearrangement joins TRBV11-2 to TRBJ2-7; 11 bases match TRBD1. CDR1 is SGHAT and CDR2 is FQNNGV in the germline V gene. The CDR3 has 14 amino acids. V lost 5 bases, J lost 6 bases, and 6 bases stayed unmatched. This CDR3 is CASSPQGTGGEQYF. DNA of the CDR3: TGTGCCAGCAGCCCACAAGGGACAGGGGGCGAGCAGTACTTC.

V is TRBV5-1 and J is TRBJ2-2, with 9 bases matching TRBD1. With V trimmed by 3 bases and J by 7 bases, 7 bases remained unmatched. This CDR3 region has 15 residues. Germline V gene lookup returns CDR1 SGHRS and CDR2 YFSETQ. The CDR3 sequence is CASSSGTGMIGELFF. The CDR3 region has the DNA TGCGCCAGCAGCTCGGGGACAGGGATGATCGGGGAGCTGTTTTTT.

The chain uses TRBV6-9 and TRBJ1-1; D remains unclear. V shed 3 bases and J shed 8 bases, with 10 bases lying between them. CDR3 length: 12 amino acids. Germline lookup yields CDR1 MNHGY and CDR2 SVAAGI. CDR3 sequence (DNA): TGTGCCAGCAGTTACTTGGGGAGGGAAGCTTTCTTT. Protein: CASSYLGREAFF.

The chain combines TRBV13 with TRBJ1-1; D uncertain. V lost 2 bases to trimming and J lost 1 base, with 5 bases between them. Looked up from germline, CDR1 is PRHDT and CDR2 is FYEKMQ (reference sequence). CDR3 size: 13 residues. The CDR3: CASSLSRNTEAFF. CDR3 nucleotide sequence: TGTGCCAGCAGCTTAAGCAGGAACACTGAAGCTTTCTTT. The whole variable domain, remainder taken from reference TRBV13 and TRBJ1-1, is AAGVIQSPRHLIKEKRETATLKCYPIPRHDTVYWYQQGPGQDPQFLISFYEKMQSDKGSIPDRFSAQQFSDYHSELNMSSLELGDSALYFCASSLSRNTEAFFGQGTRLTVV.

The genes are TRBV6-1 and TRBJ1-6; possible D gene TRBD1, 6 bases. The CDR3 consists of 15 residues. The germline CDR1 and CDR2 sequences are MNHNS and SASEGT. Trimming shortened V by 6 bases and J by 3 bases, and 12 bases separated the two germline ends. The CDR3 protein is CASRGTGFYNSPLHF. The DNA of the CDR3 is TGTGCCAGCAGAGGAACAGGGTTCTATAATTCACCCCTCCACTTT.